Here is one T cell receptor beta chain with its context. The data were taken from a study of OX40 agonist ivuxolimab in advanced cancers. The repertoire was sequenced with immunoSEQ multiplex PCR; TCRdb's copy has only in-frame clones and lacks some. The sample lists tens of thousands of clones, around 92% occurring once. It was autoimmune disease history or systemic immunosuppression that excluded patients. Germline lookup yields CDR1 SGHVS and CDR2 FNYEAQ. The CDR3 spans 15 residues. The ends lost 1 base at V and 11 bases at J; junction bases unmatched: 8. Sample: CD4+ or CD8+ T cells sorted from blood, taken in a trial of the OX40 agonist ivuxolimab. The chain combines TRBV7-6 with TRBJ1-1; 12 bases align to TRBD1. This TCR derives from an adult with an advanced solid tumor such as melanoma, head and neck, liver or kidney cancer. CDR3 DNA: TGTGCCAGCAGCTTAGAAGGGACAGGGGGCGTTGGGGCTTTCTTT. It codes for CASSLEGTGGVGAFF.